This entry lists 28 T cell receptor beta chains sequenced from one sample in a study of shared clonotypes between healthy human individuals. Assay used: immunoSEQ multiplex PCR; TCRdb lists only in-frame clones, some missing. The table has roughly 2 million clones, roughly 94% seen once; the top ten hold 0.1% to 0.15%. Source material: naive CD4+ T cells sorted from blood. Regarding subset: CD45RA+ positively selected. The receptors derive from a man between 18 and 35 years old in good health.

The V call is TRBV10-2, the J call TRBJ2-5, with D perhaps matching TRBD1 (5 bases). The CDR3 contains 13 residues. Between the trimmed V and J ends, which lost 6 bases and 2 bases, there was a span of 10 bases. Germline V gene lookup returns CDR1 WSHSY and CDR2 SAAADI. The CDR3 loop is CASRRGTQETQYF. DNA of the CDR3: TGCGCCAGCAGAAGGGGTACTCAAGAGACCCAGTACTTC.

The chain links TRBV5-6 to TRBJ1-1; D is possibly TRBD1 (6 bases). V was cut by 6 bases and J by 5 bases, with 20 bases left in between. The germline CDR1 and CDR2 sequences are SGHDT and YYEEEE. CDR3 length: 15 amino acids. CDR3 amino acids: CASTPGGVGTTEAFF. CDR3 bases: TGTGCCAGCACGCCGGGGGGCGTTGGAACGACTGAAGCTTTCTTT.

The chain carries TRBV5-5 and TRBJ1-2, with 11 nucleotides matching TRBD1. This CDR3 has 15 residues. Germline values: CDR1 SGHKS, CDR2 YYEKEE (reference sequence). Trimming removed 4 bases from V and 7 bases from J; junction bases left unmatched: 9. CDR3 region: CASSRPGQGEAGYTF. The DNA of the CDR3 is TGTGCCAGCAGCCGCCCGGGACAGGGGGAGGCTGGCTACACCTTC.

In regard to this clone: A single base separates this from a much larger clone, so it may be a read error. The rearrangement links TRBV27 to TRBJ1-1, with D possibly TRBD1 on 5 matching bases. The CDR3 totals 15 residues. Germline values: CDR1 MNHEY, CDR2 SMNVEV (reference sequence). Trimming took off 5 bases at V and 1 base at J, with 14 bases between the two ends. CDR3 DNA: TGTGCCAGCAGTCCTCTCGGGGCGAAGAACACTGAAGCTTTCTTT. It encodes CASSPLGAKNTEAFF.

The chain has TRBV6-5 and TRBJ1-5; unclear D gene. The germline CDR1 and CDR2 sequences are MNHEY and SVGAGI. This CDR3 has 13 residues. The V end lost 6 bases, the J end lost 6 bases, and 12 bases lay between the germline ends. CDR3 in amino acids: CASSSSKGQPQHF. The CDR3 DNA follows: TGTGCCAGCAGCTCCTCCAAGGGTCAGCCCCAGCATTTT.

Worth noting for this clone: This sample also contains other DNA sequences that code for the same CDR3. The V gene is TRBV7-9, the J gene TRBJ2-7; 8 nucleotides agree with TRBD2. The CDR3 is 15 amino acids. CDR1 and CDR2 (germline): SEHNR, FQNEAQ (reference sequence). Germline trimming cut 6 bases from V and 2 bases from J; bases unmatched to any gene: 9. This CDR3 is CASSLAGGRAYEQYF. The CDR3, as DNA: TGTGCCAGCAGTCTCGCGGGAGGTCGCGCCTACGAGCAGTACTTC.

On this clone: The sample has other DNA sequences that encode this CDR3 too. The chain employs TRBV6-1 and TRBJ2-3, with 7 bases matching TRBD2. The CDR3 has 14 residues. Germline CDR1 reads MNHNS; CDR2 reads SASEGT. Trimming took 6 bases from V and 0 from J; bases not matched to a gene: 3. CDR3 DNA sequence: TGTGCCAGCAGAACGGGGGGAAGCACAGATACGCAGTATTTT. Its protein product is CASRTGGSTDTQYF.

The chain is built from TRBV30 and TRBJ1-5, with no clear D. Germline loops: CDR1 GTSNPN, CDR2 SVGIG (reference sequence). V lost 1 base and J lost 7, with 11 bases in between. The CDR3 extends over 13 amino acids. The CDR3 sequence: CAWSGEGRQPQHF. The CDR3 DNA follows: TGTGCCTGGAGTGGAGAGGGCAGGCAGCCCCAGCATTTT.

The chain uses TRBV19 and TRBJ2-7; 11 bases map to TRBD2. V was clipped by 2 bases and J by 2 bases; unmatched bases: 17. Germline lookup yields CDR1 LNHDA and CDR2 SQIVND (reference sequence). CDR3 size: 20 residues. CDR3 sequence: CASSIHGQAKGLAVPYEQYF. DNA of the CDR3: TGTGCCAGTAGTATACACGGACAGGCGAAGGGACTAGCGGTCCCCTACGAGCAGTACTTC.

This chain connects TRBV28 to TRBJ2-2; the match to TRBD1 covers 9 bases. The length of the CDR3 is 17 residues. The J segment lost 5 bases and the V segment lost 4 bases, leaving 11 bases of the junction unmatched. CDR1 and CDR2 from the germline V gene are MDHEN and SYDVKM. The CDR3 region is CASSSALGTGKTGELFF. The CDR3, as DNA: TGTGCCAGCAGTTCTGCTCTTGGGACAGGGAAAACCGGGGAGCTGTTTTTT.

The V and J genes are TRBV5-1 and TRBJ2-7; D call uncertain. Looked up from germline, CDR1 is SGHRS and CDR2 is YFSETQ. This CDR3 has 13 amino acids. With 4 bases removed from V and 4 bases from J, the gap between germline ends came to 12 bases. The CDR3 is CASSQPGGYEQYF. The DNA for the CDR3 is TGCGCCAGCAGCCAACCGGGCGGATACGAGCAGTACTTC.

A remark on this clone: One base away lies a much larger clone, so this may be a sequencing read error. The chain joins TRBV25-1 to TRBJ1-3; D call uncertain. The V end lost 8 bases, the J end lost 0 bases, and 14 bases lay between the germline ends. Germline-derived CDR1 and CDR2 are MGHDK and SYGVNS. This CDR3 region has 15 residues. The DNA of the CDR3 is TGTGCCAGCGGTAGAGGGTTGAGCTCTGGAAACACCATATATTTT. It specifies CASGRGLSSGNTIYF.

The rearrangement uses TRBV18 and TRBJ2-7, with a tentative D call TRBD1 (6 bases). Germline CDR1 reads KGHSH; CDR2 reads LQKENI. Trimming took off 5 bases at V and 6 bases at J, with 11 bases between the two ends. This CDR3 region has 12 residues. CDR3 in DNA: TGTGCCAGCTCAACGAGGGGGAGCGAGCAGTACTTC. Translation: CASSTRGSEQYF.

V usage is TRBV7-9 and J usage is TRBJ1-2; weak D call: TRBD1 (6 bases). The CDR3 contains 13 residues. In germline, CDR1 is SEHNR, CDR2 FQNEAQ (reference sequence). V was trimmed by 5 bases and J by 7 bases, leaving 14 bases between them. CDR3 DNA sequence: TGTGCCAGCAGCCCTCCAGGGGCGCGTGGCTACACCTTC. This encodes CASSPPGARGYTF.

About this clone itself: Other DNA sequences within the sample encode an identical CDR3. The rearrangement joins TRBV6-1 to TRBJ1-1, with TRBD1 as a possible D gene (5 bases). Germline CDR1 is MNHNS and CDR2 is SASEGT. This CDR3 is 13 amino acids long. Trimming removed 3 bases at V and 5 bases at J, with 10 bases between. The CDR3 nucleotides are TGTGCCAGCAGTGAGCAGGGAGGAACTGAAGCTTTCTTT. As protein: CASSEQGGTEAFF.

The chain is built from TRBV11-2 and TRBJ2-7; weak D call: TRBD2 (6 bases). Trimming removed 0 bases at V and 1 base at J, with 13 bases between. CDR1 SGHAT and CDR2 FQNNGV come from the germline V gene. The CDR3 totals 16 residues. CDR3 sequence: CASSLDSAGLSYEQYF. DNA of the CDR3: TGTGCCAGCAGCTTAGACTCGGCGGGGCTATCCTACGAGCAGTACTTC.

The rearrangement uses TRBV11-2 and TRBJ1-1, with D hard to call. The CDR3 is 11 residues long. The V gene lost 2 bases and the J gene lost 3 bases, with 1 base spanning the gap. Germline CDR1 and CDR2: SGHAT and FQNNGV. The CDR3 here is CASSLYTEAFF. The DNA of the CDR3 is TGTGCCAGCAGCTTATACACTGAAGCTTTCTTT.

This sequence joins TRBV19 and TRBJ1-6; weak D call: TRBD1 (5 bases). Trimming took off 4 bases at V and 4 bases at J, with 17 bases between the two ends. CDR1 is LNHDA and CDR2 is SQIVND in the germline V gene (reference sequence). The CDR3 totals 17 residues. The CDR3: CASSTGRQSGYNSPLHF. The CDR3 DNA follows: TGTGCCAGTAGTACGGGACGCCAGAGCGGGTATAATTCACCCCTCCACTTT.

This chain links TRBV7-3 with TRBJ1-2; D gene unclear. The CDR3 covers 13 residues. Germline CDR1 reads SGHTA; CDR2 reads FQGTGA. V was pared by 8 bases and J by 4 bases, with 14 bases between. As DNA, the CDR3 is TGTGCCAGCGGTCCCTCTCCTGGCTATGGCTACACCTTC. Residues: CASGPSPGYGYTF. The full variable domain, with the rest looked up from reference TRBV7-3 and TRBJ1-2, is GAGVSQTPSNKVTEKGKYVELRCDPISGHTALYWYRQSLGQGPEFLIYFQGTGAADDSGLPNDRFFAVRPEGSVSTLKIQRTERGDSAVYLCASGPSPGYGYTFGSGTRLTVV.

The chain is built from TRBV5-4 and TRBJ1-1, with 9 bases that match TRBD1. V gave up 0 bases and J gave up 6 bases; unmatched junction bases: 6. CDR3 length: 15 residues. Germline V gives CDR1 SGHNT, CDR2 YYREEE (reference sequence). CDR3 in amino acids: CASSLGTGAGAEAFF. In DNA form, the CDR3 reads TGTGCCAGCAGCTTGGGGACAGGGGCGGGGGCTGAAGCTTTCTTT.

This sequence joins TRBV4-1 and TRBJ1-5; D not certain. Germline CDR1 MGHRA, CDR2 YSYEKL. This CDR3 is built from 14 residues. V was cut by 0 bases and J by 6 bases, with 9 bases left in between. This chain's CDR3 is CASSQEAAGQPQHF. CDR3 sequence (DNA): TGCGCCAGCAGCCAAGAGGCGGCGGGTCAGCCCCAGCATTTT.

The chain combines TRBV5-1 with TRBJ1-2; D uncertain. Looked up from germline, CDR1 is SGHRS and CDR2 is YFSETQ. This CDR3 has 15 residues. V was trimmed by 0 bases and J by 0 bases, leaving 9 bases between them. The DNA of the CDR3 is TGCGCCAGCAGCTTGGATCCAACAGCTAACTATGGCTACACCTTC. Its translation is CASSLDPTANYGYTF.

This chain links TRBV21-1 with TRBJ2-7; the table calls TRBD1, which could not be checked here. TRBV21-1 is listed as a pseudogene. The CDR3 extends over 13 amino acids. The CDR3 DNA follows: TGTGCCATTTCCGGGACAGTACTTTCCCTTAAGTACTTC. This gives the protein CAISGTVLSLKYF.

Comment on this clone: Other nucleotide sequences from this sample produce the same CDR3. The rearrangement uses TRBV15 and TRBJ2-1; the match to TRBD1 covers 9 bases. The CDR3 covers 15 residues. Germline CDR1 reads LNHNV; CDR2 reads YYDKDF (reference sequence). With V trimmed by 3 bases and J by 1 base, 1 base remained unmatched. CDR3 DNA: TGTGCCACCAGCAGGGACAGGGGTTCCTACAATGAGCAGTTCTTC. Its protein product is CATSRDRGSYNEQFF.

This rearrangement joins TRBV6-1 to TRBJ2-3; 8 nucleotides agree with TRBD1. The germline V gene encodes CDR1 MNHNS and CDR2 SASEGT. The CDR3 length is 18 residues. Trimming cost V 2 bases and J 1 base; bases outside gene matches: 11. CDR3 bases: TGTGCCAGCAGTGAAACCCAAGAGACAGGGGAGGGCACAGATACGCAGTATTTT. As protein: CASSETQETGEGTDTQYF.

V is TRBV5-6 and J is TRBJ2-1; weak D call: TRBD1 (6 bases). Germline V CDR1 and CDR2: SGHDT, YYEEEE. The V end lost 4 bases, the J end lost 10 bases, and 15 bases lay between the germline ends. The CDR3 runs to 13 residues. CDR3 sequence reads: CASSKGQQMEQFF. The CDR3 DNA sequence: TGTGCCAGCAGCAAAGGACAGCAAATGGAGCAGTTCTTC. Full variable domain (rest looked up from reference TRBV5-6 and TRBJ2-1): DAGVTQSPTHLIKTRGQQVTLRCSPKSGHDTVSWYQQALGQGPQFIFQYYEEEERQRGNFPDRFSGHQFPNYSSELNVNALLLGDSALYLCASSKGQQMEQFFGPGTRLTVL.

J is TRBJ2-1 and V is TRBV5-1; D unclear. The CDR3 covers 16 residues. V was clipped by 3 bases and J by 1 base, with 14 bases between them. In germline, CDR1 is SGHRS, CDR2 YFSETQ. The CDR3 DNA sequence: TGCGCCAGCAGCTCAACCACTCCGCTTTCCTACAATGAGCAGTTCTTC. It specifies CASSSTTPLSYNEQFF.

CDR3 in DNA: TGTGCCAGCAGTGATAGTGGAGGGAAGGGCAATCAGCCCCAGCATTTT. Protein: CASSDSGGKGNQPQHF. The gene calls are TRBV25-1 and TRBJ1-5; D gene uncertain. The germline V gene has CDR1 MGHDK and CDR2 SYGVNS. V was trimmed by 3 bases and J by 2 bases, leaving 14 bases between them. The CDR3 sequence is 16 residues long.